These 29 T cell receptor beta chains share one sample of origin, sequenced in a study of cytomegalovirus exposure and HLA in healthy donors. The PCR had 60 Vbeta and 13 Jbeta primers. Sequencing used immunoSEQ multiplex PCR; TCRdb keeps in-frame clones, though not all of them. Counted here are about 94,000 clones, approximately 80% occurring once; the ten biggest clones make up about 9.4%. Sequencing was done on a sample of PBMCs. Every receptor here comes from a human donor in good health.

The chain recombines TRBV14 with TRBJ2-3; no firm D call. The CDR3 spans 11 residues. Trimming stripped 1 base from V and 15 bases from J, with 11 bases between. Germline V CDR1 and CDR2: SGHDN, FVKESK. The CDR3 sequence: CASSQAASLYF. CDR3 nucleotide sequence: TGTGCCAGCAGCCAAGCAGCATCACTATATTTT.

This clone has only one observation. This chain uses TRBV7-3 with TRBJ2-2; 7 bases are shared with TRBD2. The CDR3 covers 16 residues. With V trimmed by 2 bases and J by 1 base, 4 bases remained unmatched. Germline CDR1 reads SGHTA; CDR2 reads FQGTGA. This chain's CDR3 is CASSLGRAVNTGELFF. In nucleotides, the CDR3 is TGTGCCAGCAGCTTAGGGAGGGCAGTGAACACCGGGGAGCTGTTTTTT.

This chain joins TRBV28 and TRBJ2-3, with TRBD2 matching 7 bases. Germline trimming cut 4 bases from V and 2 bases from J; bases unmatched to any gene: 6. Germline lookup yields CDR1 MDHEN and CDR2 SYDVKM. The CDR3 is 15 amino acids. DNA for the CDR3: TGTGCCAGCAGTTCCCCCAGCGGGGCCACAGATACGCAGTATTTT. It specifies CASSSPSGATDTQYF.

The CDR3 region is CACLSGFSEAFF. CDR3 coding DNA: TGTGCCTGCTTATCAGGGTTCTCTGAAGCTTTCTTT. This rearrangement joins TRBV30 to TRBJ1-1; tentatively, D is TRBD1 (5 bases). The CDR3 has 12 residues. Germline V gives CDR1 GTSNPN, CDR2 SVGIG (reference sequence). Trimming stripped 6 bases from V and 6 bases from J, with 14 bases between.

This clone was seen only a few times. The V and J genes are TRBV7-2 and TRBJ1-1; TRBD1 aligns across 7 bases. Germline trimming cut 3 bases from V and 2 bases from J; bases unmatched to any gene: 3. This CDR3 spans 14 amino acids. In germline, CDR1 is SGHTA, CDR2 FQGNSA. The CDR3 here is CASSLDRTNTEAFF. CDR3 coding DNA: TGTGCCAGCAGCTTGGACAGGACAAACACTGAAGCTTTCTTT. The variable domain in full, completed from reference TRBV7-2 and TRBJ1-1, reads GAGVSQSPSNKVTEKGKDVELRCDPISGHTALYWYRQSLGQGLEFLIYFQGNSAPDKSGLPSDRFSAERTGGSVSTLTIQRTQQEDSAVYLCASSLDRTNTEAFFGQGTRLTVV.

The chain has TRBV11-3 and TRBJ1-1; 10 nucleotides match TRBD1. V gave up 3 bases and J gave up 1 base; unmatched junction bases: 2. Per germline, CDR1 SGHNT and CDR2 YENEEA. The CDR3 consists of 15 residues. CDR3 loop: CASSLGTGANTEAFF. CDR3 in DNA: TGTGCCAGCAGCTTGGGGACAGGGGCGAACACTGAAGCTTTCTTT.

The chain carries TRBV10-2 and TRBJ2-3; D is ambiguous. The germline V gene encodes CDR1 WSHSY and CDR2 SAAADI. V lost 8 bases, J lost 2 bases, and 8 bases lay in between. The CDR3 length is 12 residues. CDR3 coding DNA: TGCGCCAGCCGACACCACACAGATACGCAGTATTTT. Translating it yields CASRHHTDTQYF.

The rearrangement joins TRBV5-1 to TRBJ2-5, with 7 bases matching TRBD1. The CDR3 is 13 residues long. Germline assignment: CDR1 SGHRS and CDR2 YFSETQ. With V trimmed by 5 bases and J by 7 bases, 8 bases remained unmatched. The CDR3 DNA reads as TGCGCCAGCAGTACAGGGGTGAGCGGGACCCAGTACTTC. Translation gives CASSTGVSGTQYF.

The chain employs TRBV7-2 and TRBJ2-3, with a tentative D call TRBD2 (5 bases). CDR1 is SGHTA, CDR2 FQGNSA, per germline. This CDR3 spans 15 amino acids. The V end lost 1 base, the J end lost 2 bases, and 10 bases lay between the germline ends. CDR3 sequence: CASSLESGITDTQYF. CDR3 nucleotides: TGTGCCAGCAGCTTAGAATCGGGAATCACAGATACGCAGTATTTT.

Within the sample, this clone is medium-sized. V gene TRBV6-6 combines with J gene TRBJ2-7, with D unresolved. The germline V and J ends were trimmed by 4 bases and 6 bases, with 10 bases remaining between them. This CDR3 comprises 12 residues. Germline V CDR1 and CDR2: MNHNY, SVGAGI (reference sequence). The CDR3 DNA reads TGTGCCAGCAGTTCCCTCCCGGGCGAGCAGTACTTC. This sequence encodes CASSSLPGEQYF.

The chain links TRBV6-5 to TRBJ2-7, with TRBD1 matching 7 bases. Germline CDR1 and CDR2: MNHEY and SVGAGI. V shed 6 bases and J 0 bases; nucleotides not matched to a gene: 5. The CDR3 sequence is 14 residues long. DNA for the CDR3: TGTGCCAGCAGGCCTAACAGGGGCTCCTACGAGCAGTACTTC. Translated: CASRPNRGSYEQYF.

Here the CDR3 reads CASRVVGGYSGYTF. The CDR3, as DNA: TGTGCCAGCAGGGTAGTAGGAGGGTACAGCGGCTACACCTTC. The chain is built from TRBV5-4 and TRBJ1-2; D ambiguous. CDR1 SGHNT and CDR2 YYREEE come from the germline V gene (reference sequence). Trimming stripped 5 bases from V and 8 bases from J, with 19 bases between. This CDR3 region has 14 residues.

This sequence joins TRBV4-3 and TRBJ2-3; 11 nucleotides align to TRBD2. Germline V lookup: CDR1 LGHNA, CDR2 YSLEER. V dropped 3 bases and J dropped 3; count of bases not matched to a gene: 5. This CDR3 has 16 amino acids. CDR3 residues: CASSHSTSGTTDTQYF. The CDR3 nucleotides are TGCGCCAGCAGCCACTCGACTAGCGGGACAACAGATACGCAGTATTTT.

The CDR3 protein is CASSSGLSSYNEQFF. CDR3 nucleotide sequence: TGTGCCAGCAGCTCGGGACTGAGCTCCTACAATGAGCAGTTCTTC. The J gene is TRBJ2-1, the V gene TRBV7-8, with D perhaps matching TRBD2 (6 bases). V shed 4 bases and J shed 0 bases, with 10 bases lying between them. CDR1 is SGHVS, CDR2 FQNEAQ, per germline. The CDR3 is made up of 15 amino acids.

The CDR3 reads CASSLLAGLYEQYF. The CDR3 region has the DNA TGTGCCAGCAGCTTACTAGCGGGTCTCTACGAGCAGTACTTC. The V gene is TRBV5-5, the J gene TRBJ2-7, with TRBD2 identical over 9 bases. This CDR3 comprises 14 residues. Germline values: CDR1 SGHKS, CDR2 YYEKEE (reference sequence). V shed 2 bases and J 3 bases; nucleotides not matched to a gene: 3.

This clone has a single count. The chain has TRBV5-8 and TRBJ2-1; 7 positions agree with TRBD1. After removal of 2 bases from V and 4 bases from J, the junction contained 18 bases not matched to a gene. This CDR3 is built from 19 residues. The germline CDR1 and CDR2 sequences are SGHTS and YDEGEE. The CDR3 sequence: CASSFDPIAGGGRYNEQFF. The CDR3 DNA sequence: TGTGCCAGCAGCTTTGACCCAATCGCAGGGGGTGGTCGGTACAATGAGCAGTTCTTC. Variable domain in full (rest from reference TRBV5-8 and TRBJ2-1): EAGVTQSPTHLIKTRGQQATLRCSPISGHTSVYWYQQALGLGLQFLLWYDEGEERNRGNFPPRFSGRQFPNYSSELNVNALELEDSALYLCASSFDPIAGGGRYNEQFFGPGTRLTVL.

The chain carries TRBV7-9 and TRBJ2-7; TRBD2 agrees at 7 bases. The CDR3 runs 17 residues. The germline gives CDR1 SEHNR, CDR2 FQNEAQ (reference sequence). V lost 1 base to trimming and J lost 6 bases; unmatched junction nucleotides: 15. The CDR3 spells CASSLGGSGRGKREQYF. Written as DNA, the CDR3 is TGTGCCAGCAGCTTAGGTGGTAGCGGGCGCGGCAAGCGCGAGCAGTACTTC.

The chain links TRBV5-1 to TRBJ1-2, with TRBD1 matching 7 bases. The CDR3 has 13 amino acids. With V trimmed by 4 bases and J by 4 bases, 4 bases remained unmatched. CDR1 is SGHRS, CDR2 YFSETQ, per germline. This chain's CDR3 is CASSPQGSYGYTF. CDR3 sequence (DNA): TGCGCCAGCAGCCCACAGGGGAGCTATGGCTACACCTTC. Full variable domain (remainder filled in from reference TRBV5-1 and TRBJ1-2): KAGVTQTPRYLIKTRGQQVTLSCSPISGHRSVSWYQQTPGQGLQFLFEYFSETQRNKGNFPGRFSGRQFSNSRSEMNVSTLELGDSALYLCASSPQGSYGYTFGSGTRLTVV.

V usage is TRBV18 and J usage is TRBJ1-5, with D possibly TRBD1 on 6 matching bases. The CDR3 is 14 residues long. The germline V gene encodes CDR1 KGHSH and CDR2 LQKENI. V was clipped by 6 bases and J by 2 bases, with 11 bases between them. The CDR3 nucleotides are TGTGCCAGCTCGCCATCAGGGGGCAATCAGCCCCAGCATTTT. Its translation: CASSPSGGNQPQHF.

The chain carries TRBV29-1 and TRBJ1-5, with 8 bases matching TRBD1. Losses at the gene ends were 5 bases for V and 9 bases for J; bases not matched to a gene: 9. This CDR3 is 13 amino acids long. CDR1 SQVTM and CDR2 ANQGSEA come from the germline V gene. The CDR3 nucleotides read TGCAGCGTTTTAACCGGGACAGGTCGGCCCCAGCATTTT. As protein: CSVLTGTGRPQHF.

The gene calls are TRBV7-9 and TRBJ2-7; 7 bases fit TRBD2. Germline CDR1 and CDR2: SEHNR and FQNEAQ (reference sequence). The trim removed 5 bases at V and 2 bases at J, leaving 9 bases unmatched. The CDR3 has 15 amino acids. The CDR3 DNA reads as TGTGCCAGCAGCCCGGGAGGAGGCGGTACCTACGAGCAGTACTTC. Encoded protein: CASSPGGGGTYEQYF.

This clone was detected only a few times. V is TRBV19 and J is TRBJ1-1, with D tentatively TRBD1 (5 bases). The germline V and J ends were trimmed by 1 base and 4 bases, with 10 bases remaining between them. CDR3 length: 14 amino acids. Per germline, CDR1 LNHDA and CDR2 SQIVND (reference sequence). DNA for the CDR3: TGTGCCAGTAGTATAGCGCCCAGGGCCACTGAAGCTTTCTTT. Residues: CASSIAPRATEAFF.

Here the CDR3 reads CASSDSWTSSYNEQFF. The CDR3 nucleotides are TGTGCCAGCAGTGACTCCTGGACTAGCTCCTACAATGAGCAGTTCTTC. The chain carries TRBV6-4 and TRBJ2-1; TRBD2 matches 7 bases. In germline, CDR1 is MRHNA, CDR2 SNTAGT. V shed 0 bases, J shed 0 bases, and the junction held 2 bases outside the gene matches. The CDR3 contains 16 residues.

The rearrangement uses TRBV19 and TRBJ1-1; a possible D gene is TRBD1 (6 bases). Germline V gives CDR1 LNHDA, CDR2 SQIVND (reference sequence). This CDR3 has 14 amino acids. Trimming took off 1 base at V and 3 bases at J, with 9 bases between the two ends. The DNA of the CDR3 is TGTGCCAGTAGTATAGGGGGGGGGCACACTGAAGCTTTCTTT. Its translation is CASSIGGGHTEAFF.

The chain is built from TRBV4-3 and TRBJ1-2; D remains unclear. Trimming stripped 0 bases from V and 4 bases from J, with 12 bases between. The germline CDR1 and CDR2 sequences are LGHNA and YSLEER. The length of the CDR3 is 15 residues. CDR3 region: CASSQDLRAFYGYTF. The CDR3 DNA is TGCGCCAGCAGCCAAGACTTAAGAGCGTTCTATGGCTACACCTTC.

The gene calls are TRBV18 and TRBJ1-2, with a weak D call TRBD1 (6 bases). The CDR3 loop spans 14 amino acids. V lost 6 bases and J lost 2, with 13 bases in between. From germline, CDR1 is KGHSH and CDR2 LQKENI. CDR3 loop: CASSRRQDNYGYTF. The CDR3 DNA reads TGTGCCAGCTCTCGCAGACAGGACAACTATGGCTACACCTTC.

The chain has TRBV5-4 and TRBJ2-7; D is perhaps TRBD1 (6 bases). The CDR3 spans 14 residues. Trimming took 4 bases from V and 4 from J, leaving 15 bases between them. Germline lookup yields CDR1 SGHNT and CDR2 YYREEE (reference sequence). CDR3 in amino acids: CASSPENRVYEQYF. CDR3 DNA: TGTGCCAGCAGCCCCGAAAACAGGGTGTACGAGCAGTACTTC. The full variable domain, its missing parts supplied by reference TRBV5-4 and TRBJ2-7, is ETGVTQSPTHLIKTRGQQVTLRCSSQSGHNTVSWYQQALGQGPQFIFQYYREEENGRGNFPPRFSGLQFPNYSSELNVNALELDDSALYLCASSPENRVYEQYFGPGTRLTVT.

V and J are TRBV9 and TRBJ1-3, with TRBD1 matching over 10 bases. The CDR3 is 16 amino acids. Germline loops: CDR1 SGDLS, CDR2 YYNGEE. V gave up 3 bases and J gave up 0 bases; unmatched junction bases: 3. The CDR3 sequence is CASSAGTGVSGNTIYF. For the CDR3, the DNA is TGTGCCAGCAGCGCCGGGACAGGGGTCTCTGGAAACACCATATATTTT. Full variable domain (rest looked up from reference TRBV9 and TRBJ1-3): DSGVTQTPKHLITATGQRVTLRCSPRSGDLSVYWYQQSLDQGLQFLIQYYNGEERAKGNILERFSAQQFPDLHSELNLSSLELGDSALYFCASSAGTGVSGNTIYFGEGSWLTVV.

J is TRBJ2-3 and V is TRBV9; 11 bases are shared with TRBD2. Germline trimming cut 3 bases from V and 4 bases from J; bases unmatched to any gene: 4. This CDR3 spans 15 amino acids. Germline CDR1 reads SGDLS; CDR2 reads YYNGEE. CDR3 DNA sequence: TGTGCCAGCAGCGAACTAGCGGGAGCGGCAGATACGCAGTATTTT. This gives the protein CASSELAGAADTQYF.